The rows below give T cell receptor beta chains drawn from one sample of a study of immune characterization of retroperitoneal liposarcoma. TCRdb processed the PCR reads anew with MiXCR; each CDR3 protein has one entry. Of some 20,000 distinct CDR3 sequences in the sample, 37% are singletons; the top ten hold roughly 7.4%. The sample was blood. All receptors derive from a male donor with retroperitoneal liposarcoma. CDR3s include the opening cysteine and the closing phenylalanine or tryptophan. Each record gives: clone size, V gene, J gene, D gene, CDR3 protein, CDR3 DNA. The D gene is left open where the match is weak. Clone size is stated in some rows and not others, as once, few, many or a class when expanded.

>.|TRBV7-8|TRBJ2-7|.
CASSSGDHYEQYF
TGTGCCAGCAGCTCCGGGGACCACTACGAGCAGTACTTC
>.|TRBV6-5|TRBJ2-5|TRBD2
CASSEIGGSRETQYF
TGTGCCAGCAGTGAAATTGGCGGGAGTCGGGAGACCCAGTACTTC
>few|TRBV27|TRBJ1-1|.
CASKGEGTEAFF
TGTGCCAGCAAAGGGGAGGGAACTGAAGCTTTCTTT
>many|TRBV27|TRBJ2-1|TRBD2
CASSYAGTSRYNEQFF
TGTGCCAGCAGTTACGCCGGGACTAGTCGTTACAATGAGCAGTTCTTC
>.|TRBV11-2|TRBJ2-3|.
CARGEFGTDTQYF
TGTGCCAGGGGAGAGTTCGGCACAGATACGCAGTATTTT
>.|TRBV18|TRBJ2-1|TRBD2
CASSPWTSGSDEQFF
TGTGCTAGCTCACCTTGGACTAGCGGGAGCGATGAGCAGTTCTTC
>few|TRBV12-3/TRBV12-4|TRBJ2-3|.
CASSLGSDTQYF
TGTGCCAGCAGTTTAGGGTCAGATACGCAGTATTTT
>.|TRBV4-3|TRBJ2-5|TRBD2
CASSQEGLAGEETQYF
TGCGCCAGCAGCCAAGAGGGTCTAGCGGGAGAAGAGACCCAGTACTTC
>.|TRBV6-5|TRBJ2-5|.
CASSYVLNPLETQYF
TGTGCCAGCAGTTACGTCCTAAATCCCCTGGAGACCCAGTACTTC
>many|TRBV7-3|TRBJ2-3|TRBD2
CASSPAGAVDTQYF
TGTGCCAGCAGCCCAGCGGGAGCGGTAGATACGCAGTATTTT
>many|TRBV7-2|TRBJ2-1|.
CASSFSRNEQFF
TGTGCCAGCAGCTTCAGTCGAAATGAGCAGTTCTTC
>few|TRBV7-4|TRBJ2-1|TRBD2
CASSLGFGREIYEQFF
TGTGCCAGCAGCTTAGGATTTGGGCGGGAGATCTACGAGCAGTTCTTC
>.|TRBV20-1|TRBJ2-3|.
CSARDLRGGDFTDTQYF
TGCAGTGCTAGAGATCTCAGGGGAGGCGATTTCACAGATACGCAGTATTTT
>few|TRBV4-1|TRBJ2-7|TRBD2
CASTLAGGPFLPYEQYF
TGCGCCAGCACCCTAGCGGGAGGACCATTTCTTCCTTACGAGCAGTACTTC
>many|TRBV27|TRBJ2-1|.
CASSWREFYNEQFF
TGTGCCAGCAGTTGGAGGGAGTTTTACAATGAGCAGTTCTTC
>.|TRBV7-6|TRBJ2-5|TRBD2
CASSLVVSGSGETQYF
TGTGCCAGCAGCTTAGTGGTTAGCGGGAGTGGAGAGACCCAGTACTTC
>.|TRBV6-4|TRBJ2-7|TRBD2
CASSESVAGLGEQYF
TGTGCCAGCAGTGAGTCGGTAGCGGGACTAGGCGAGCAGTACTTC
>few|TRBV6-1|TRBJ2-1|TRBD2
CASSGLTSGNYEQFF
TGTGCCAGCAGTGGGCTGACTAGCGGGAACTACGAGCAGTTCTTC
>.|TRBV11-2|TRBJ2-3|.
CASSFLGADTQYF
TGTGCCAGCAGCTTCCTGGGTGCAGATACGCAGTATTTT
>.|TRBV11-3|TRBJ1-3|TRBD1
CASSLGGTVSSGNTIYF
TGTGCCAGCAGCTTAGGAGGGACAGTCTCCTCTGGAAACACCATATATTTT
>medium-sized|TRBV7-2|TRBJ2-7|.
CASSLDTGFYNEQYF
TGTGCCAGCAGCTTAGACACGGGTTTCTACAATGAGCAGTACTTC
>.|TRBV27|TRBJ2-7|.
CASRESSYNEQYF
TGTGCCAGCAGGGAGAGCTCCTACAATGAGCAGTACTTC
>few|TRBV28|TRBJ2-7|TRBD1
CASPRQGVGEQYF
TGTGCCAGTCCGAGGCAGGGGGTAGGGGAGCAGTACTTC
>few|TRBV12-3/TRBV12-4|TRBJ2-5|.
CASSLEGVEQYF
TGTGCCAGCAGTTTAGAGGGGGTTGAGCAGTACTTC
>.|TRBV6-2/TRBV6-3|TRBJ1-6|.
CASSYRDAEAPLHF
TGTGCCAGCAGTTACCGGGATGCGGAGGCACCCCTCCACTTT
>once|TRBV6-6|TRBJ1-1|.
CASGAGEAKAFF
TGTGCCAGCGGAGCCGGCGAGGCTAAAGCTTTCTTT
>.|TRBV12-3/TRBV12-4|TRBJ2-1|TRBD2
CASSLYERDHNEQFF
TGTGCCAGCAGTTTATATGAGCGGGACCACAATGAGCAGTTCTTC
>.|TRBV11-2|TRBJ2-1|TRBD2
CASMSTSGIGDEQFF
TGTGCCAGCATGTCGACTAGCGGGATTGGAGACGAGCAGTTCTTC
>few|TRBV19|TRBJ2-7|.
CASSMRDSINPYEQYF
TGTGCCAGTAGCATGCGGGACAGCATTAATCCCTACGAGCAGTACTTC
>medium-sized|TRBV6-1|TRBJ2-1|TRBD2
CASNPWVAGVSNEQFF
TGTGCCAGCAATCCCTGGGTAGCGGGAGTATCAAATGAGCAGTTCTTC
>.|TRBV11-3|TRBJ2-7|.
CASRDRYNEQYF
TGTGCCAGCAGGGACCGTTACAATGAGCAGTACTTC
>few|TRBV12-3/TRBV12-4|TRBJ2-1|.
CASRGGSYEQFF
TGTGCCAGCAGAGGAGGGAGCTACGAGCAGTTCTTC
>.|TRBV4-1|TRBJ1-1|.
CASSRDMGQENTEAFF
TGTGCCAGCAGCCGAGATATGGGGCAGGAGAACACTGAAGCTTTCTTT
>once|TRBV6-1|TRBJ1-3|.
CASSEIQSPGNTIYF
TGTGCCAGCAGTGAAATACAGAGTCCTGGAAACACCATATATTTT
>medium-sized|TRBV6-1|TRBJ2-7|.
CASSQNSRYEQYF
TGTGCCAGCAGTCAAAACTCCCGCTACGAGCAGTACTTC
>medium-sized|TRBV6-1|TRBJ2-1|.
CVAGAGERGNEQFF
TGTGTAGCCGGCGCGGGGGAGAGGGGGAATGAGCAGTTCTTC
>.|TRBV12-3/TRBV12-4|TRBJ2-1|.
CASSPTGEGTRHEQFF
TGTGCCAGCAGTCCTACAGGGGAGGGGACCCGGCATGAGCAGTTCTTC
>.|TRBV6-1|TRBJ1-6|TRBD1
CASGDRSDSPLHF
TGTGCCAGTGGGGACAGATCTGATTCACCCCTCCACTTT
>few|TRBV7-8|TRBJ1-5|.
CASSLRAGSNQPQHF
TGTGCCAGCAGCTTACGGGCAGGTAGCAATCAGCCCCAGCATTTT
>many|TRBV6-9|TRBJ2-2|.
CASSYSNTGELFF
TGTGCCAGCAGCTATTCGAACACCGGGGAGCTGTTTTTT
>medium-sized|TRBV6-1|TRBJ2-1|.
CASSEVGYNEQFF
TGTGCCAGCAGTGAAGTGGGATACAATGAGCAGTTCTTC
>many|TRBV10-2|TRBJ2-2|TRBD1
CASIGTGGSGELFF
TGCGCCAGCATTGGGACAGGGGGATCCGGGGAGCTGTTTTTT
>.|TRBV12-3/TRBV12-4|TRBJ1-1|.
CASSFGGPGTEAFF
TGTGCCAGCAGTTTCGGGGGGCCTGGCACTGAAGCTTTCTTT
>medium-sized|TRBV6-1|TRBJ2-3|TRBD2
CASSESAGGTDTQYF
TGTGCCAGCAGTGAATCAGCGGGAGGCACAGATACGCAGTATTTT
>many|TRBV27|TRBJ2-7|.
CASSFESSYNEQYF
TGTGCCAGCAGTTTCGAGAGCTCCTACAATGAGCAGTACTTC
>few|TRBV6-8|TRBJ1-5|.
CASSYSDSYSNQPQHF
TGTGCCAGCAGTTACTCTGACTCATATAGCAATCAGCCCCAGCATTTT
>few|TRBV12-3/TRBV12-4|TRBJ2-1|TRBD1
CASSFRDRDYEQFF
TGTGCCAGCAGTTTCCGGGACAGGGACTACGAGCAGTTCTTC
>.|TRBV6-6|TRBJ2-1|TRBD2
CASSYSTRGRGYNEQFF
TGTGCCAGCAGTTACTCGACGCGCGGGAGGGGCTACAATGAGCAGTTCTTC
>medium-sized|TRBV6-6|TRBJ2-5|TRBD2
CASSYSRGYERGGLEETQYF
TGTGCCAGCAGTTACTCGAGGGGTTACGAGCGGGGGGGCCTAGAAGAGACCCAGTACTTC
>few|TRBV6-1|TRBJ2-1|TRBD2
CASSSRRLAGDNEQFF
TGTGCCAGCAGTTCTAGACGACTAGCGGGGGACAATGAGCAGTTCTTC
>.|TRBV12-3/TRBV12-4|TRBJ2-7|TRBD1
CASSRTGGTYEQYF
TGTGCCAGCAGTCGTACAGGGGGCACCTACGAGCAGTACTTC
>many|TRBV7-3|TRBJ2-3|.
CASSLGVDTQYF
TGTGCCAGCAGCTTAGGGGTAGATACGCAGTATTTT
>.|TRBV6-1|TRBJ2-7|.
CASSRTAAYEQYF
TGTGCCAGCAGCCGGACAGCTGCCTACGAGCAGTACTTC